The 21 T cell receptor beta chains in this list originate from one sample, sequenced in a study of blood T cell repertoires in COVID-19. Here immunoSEQ multiplex PCR was the method, and the copy in TCRdb shows in-frame clones only, minus some. The repertoire holds 30,000 or so clones, with around 84% as singletons. The sample taken for sequencing was peripheral blood. These receptors all stem from an older man with acute or convalescent COVID-19.

This rearrangement joins TRBV20-1 to TRBJ2-7; D is unresolved. Trimming pared 3 bases from V and 3 bases from J, leaving 6 bases between. In germline, CDR1 is DFQATT, CDR2 SNEGSKA (reference sequence). CDR3 size: 11 residues. For the CDR3, the DNA is TGCAGTGCTAGGGCCAGCTACGAGCAGTACTTC. Translating gives CSARASYEQYF.

The rearrangement links TRBV5-1 to TRBJ1-2; TRBD1 matches at 8 bases. The length of the CDR3 is 14 residues. Germline V gene lookup returns CDR1 SGHRS and CDR2 YFSETQ. Losses at the gene ends were 8 bases for V and 8 bases for J; bases not matched to a gene: 14. The CDR3, as DNA: TGCGCCAGTCGATTAGACAGGGGAGCCGGGGGCTACACCTTC. This sequence encodes CASRLDRGAGGYTF. The full variable domain, rest sourced from reference TRBV5-1 and TRBJ1-2, is KAGVTQTPRYLIKTRGQQVTLSCSPISGHRSVSWYQQTPGQGLQFLFEYFSETQRNKGNFPGRFSGRQFSNSRSEMNVSTLELGDSALYLCASRLDRGAGGYTFGSGTRLTVV.

The chain carries TRBV11-3 and TRBJ2-5, with 14 nucleotides matching TRBD2. J was trimmed by 2 bases and V by 5 bases; bases with no gene match: 4. Germline-derived CDR1 and CDR2 are SGHNT and YENEEA. The length of the CDR3 is 16 residues. CDR3 bases: TGTGCCAGCAGCCCCGGGACTAGCGGGGGACAAGAGACCCAGTACTTC. Its translation: CASSPGTSGGQETQYF.

V usage is TRBV7-9 and J usage is TRBJ1-2; 8 nucleotides line up with TRBD1. The V gene's germline CDR1 is SEHNR and CDR2 FQNEAQ (reference sequence). V lost 8 bases, J lost 3 bases, and 14 bases stayed unmatched. The CDR3 has 16 residues. The CDR3 region has the DNA TGTGCCAGCGGCACGACAGGGGACGTGATCCACTATGGCTACACCTTC. Its protein product is CASGTTGDVIHYGYTF.

V usage is TRBV30 and J usage is TRBJ1-1, with 7 bases lining up with TRBD1. V trimming: 3 bases; J trimming: 0 bases; junction bases outside the gene matches: 13. The length of the CDR3 is 17 residues. Germline V gene lookup returns CDR1 GTSNPN and CDR2 SVGIG (reference sequence). This chain's CDR3 is CAWRRGNRGRMNTEAFF. The DNA for the CDR3 is TGTGCCTGGAGGAGGGGAAACAGGGGACGCATGAACACTGAAGCTTTCTTT.

The chain combines TRBV14 with TRBJ2-5, with D perhaps matching TRBD1 (6 bases). The V end was cut by 2 bases, the J end by 5 bases, with 15 bases between. This CDR3 contains 15 residues. Germline values: CDR1 SGHDN, CDR2 FVKESK. The CDR3 sequence: CASSQRRQVRETQYF. The CDR3 DNA reads as TGTGCCAGCAGCCAAAGAAGACAGGTGCGGGAGACCCAGTACTTC.

The V gene is TRBV5-1, the J gene TRBJ2-3; D not certain. The V end lost 4 bases, the J end lost 6 bases, and 9 bases lay between the germline ends. The CDR3 has 12 residues. The V gene's germline CDR1 is SGHRS and CDR2 YFSETQ. CDR3 protein: CASSGTIDTQYF. The CDR3 nucleotides are TGCGCCAGCAGCGGAACTATCGATACGCAGTATTTT.

V usage is TRBV18 and J usage is TRBJ1-3, with 7 bases identical to TRBD1. The germline gives CDR1 KGHSH, CDR2 LQKENI. The J segment lost 4 bases and the V segment lost 3 bases, leaving 3 bases of the junction unmatched. The CDR3 is 14 residues long. The CDR3 region is CASSPTGVGNTIYF. CDR3 nucleotides: TGTGCCAGCTCACCCACAGGGGTCGGAAACACCATATATTTT.

This clone was seen more than once but under ten times. Here the CDR3 reads CASSSEGAAANTEAFF. The CDR3 DNA reads as TGTGCCAGCAGTTCGGAGGGGGCAGCGGCGAACACTGAAGCTTTCTTT. V is TRBV6-5 and J is TRBJ1-1, with TRBD1 matching over 7 bases. CDR1 and CDR2 (germline): MNHEY, SVGAGI. V lost 4 bases and J lost 1; bases outside the gene matches: 9. The CDR3 has 16 amino acids.

The J gene is TRBJ2-7, the V gene TRBV6-5; D is perhaps TRBD1 (6 bases). The CDR3 runs 13 residues. V lost 5 bases, J lost 3 bases, and 11 bases lay in between. The germline V gene encodes CDR1 MNHEY and CDR2 SVGAGI. CDR3 DNA: TGTGCCAGCAGTAGACAGGAGATCTACGAGCAGTACTTC. Amino acid sequence: CASSRQEIYEQYF.

This clone was detected many times. This CDR3 reads CASSFRDSSYEQYF. The CDR3 DNA reads TGTGCCAGCAGTTTCCGGGACAGCTCCTACGAGCAGTACTTC. J is TRBJ2-7 and V is TRBV27, with 7 bases aligning to TRBD1. Trimming took 3 bases from V and 0 from J; bases not matched to a gene: 2. Germline lookup yields CDR1 MNHEY and CDR2 SMNVEV (reference sequence). The CDR3 is 14 amino acids.

The rearrangement links TRBV7-2 to TRBJ1-6, with D possibly TRBD1 on 5 matching bases. The CDR3 runs 15 residues. Trimming stripped 2 bases from V and 5 bases from J, with 10 bases between. Germline assignment: CDR1 SGHTA and CDR2 FQGNSA. CDR3 sequence: CASSLLRGNNSPLHF. The CDR3 region has the DNA TGTGCCAGCAGCTTACTGCGGGGGAATAATTCACCCCTCCACTTT.

The chain couples TRBV19 to TRBJ2-7, with 7 bases identical to TRBD2. The CDR3 runs 13 residues. The junction had 3 bases not matched to a gene; V was cut back by 6 bases and J by 1 base. Germline V gene sequence: CDR1 LNHDA, CDR2 SQIVND (reference sequence). CDR3 sequence (DNA): TGTGCCAGTAGCAGGGAGGGGTCCTACGAGCAGTACTTC. This gives the protein CASSREGSYEQYF.

This clone is a singleton in its sample. The rearrangement links TRBV6-5 to TRBJ2-7; maybe TRBD2 (5 bases). This CDR3 has 13 amino acids. V gave up 5 bases and J gave up 5 bases, with 13 bases separating them. Germline V lookup: CDR1 MNHEY, CDR2 SVGAGI. Written as DNA, the CDR3 is TGTGCCAGCAGTCGGGGAGTGCACAACGAGCAGTACTTC. It codes for CASSRGVHNEQYF.

The gene calls are TRBV6-6 and TRBJ2-7; TRBD2 might be the D (5 bases). The germline V gene encodes CDR1 MNHNY and CDR2 SVGAGI (reference sequence). V lost 2 bases and J lost 7, with 12 bases in between. The CDR3 has 13 residues. CDR3 DNA: TGTGCCAGCAGTTACCGTAGAGGGAATGAGCAGTACTTC. It yields the protein CASSYRRGNEQYF.

As DNA, the CDR3 is TGTGCCAGCAGTCGTACGGGGAACACTGAAGCTTTCTTT. Translated: CASSRTGNTEAFF. The J gene is TRBJ1-1, the V gene TRBV6-5; D gene unclear. With 5 bases removed from V and 1 base from J, the gap between germline ends came to 8 bases. The germline CDR1 and CDR2 sequences are MNHEY and SVGAGI. The CDR3 has 13 residues.

V usage is TRBV30 and J usage is TRBJ1-5; 9 bases match TRBD1. The CDR3 extends over 13 amino acids. Germline CDR1 is GTSNPN and CDR2 is SVGIG (reference sequence). J gave up 7 bases and V 3 bases, and 4 bases lay outside the gene matches. CDR3 sequence: CAWSGDRDQPQHF. The CDR3 coding sequence is TGTGCCTGGAGCGGGGACAGGGACCAGCCCCAGCATTTT.

The chain couples TRBV21-1 to TRBJ1-6; whether TRBD1, the table's D call, matches the DNA was not checked. TRBV21-1 is a known pseudogene. The CDR3 totals 17 residues. The CDR3 reads CASSKAAGTKVGSPLHF. In DNA, the CDR3 is TGTGCCAGCAGCAAAGCGGCAGGGACAAAGGTAGGCTCACCCCTCCACTTT.

The chain employs TRBV29-1 and TRBJ2-5; the match to TRBD1 covers 9 bases. This CDR3 is 15 amino acids long. CDR1 and CDR2 (germline): SQVTM, ANQGSEA. The ends lost 0 bases at V and 5 bases at J; junction bases unmatched: 7. In DNA, the CDR3 is TGCAGCGTTGAAGAACTGGGACAGGGATACGAGACCCAGTACTTC. It specifies CSVEELGQGYETQYF.

J is TRBJ2-5 and V is TRBV10-3, with 9 bases aligning to TRBD2. The CDR3 sequence is 13 residues long. V shed 11 bases, J shed 5 bases, and the junction held 9 bases outside the gene matches. CDR1 ENHRY and CDR2 SYGVKD come from the germline V gene. CDR3 DNA: TGTGCCTCGGTAGCGGGGGTGGGTGAGACCCAGTACTTC. Amino acid sequence: CASVAGVGETQYF.

The chain uses TRBV25-1 and TRBJ1-2; the D gene is possibly TRBD1 (6 bases). The CDR3 length is 15 residues. Looked up from germline, CDR1 is MGHDK and CDR2 is SYGVNS. V was cut by 6 bases and J by 7 bases, with 21 bases left in between. DNA for the CDR3: TGTGCCAGCAGCCCCCGAGACAGGCCATCCGCTGGCTACACCTTC. This sequence encodes CASSPRDRPSAGYTF.